Listed here is a single T cell receptor (beta chain). This entry belongs to a study of metastatic and nonmetastatic thyroid tumors. Per the original methods: In papillary thyroid cancer, a distant-metastasis classifier was built using CDR3 differences across clinicopathological groups. TCRdb called clones again from the PCR reads with MiXCR. TCRdb's processing, not the authors' own work, is the source of the V and J calls. The table records approximately 19,000 clones, around 20% of them present only once. No treatment of any kind had been given to any patient before thyroid surgery. The clonotype was recovered from a female donor with papillary thyroid cancer or a benign thyroid nodule (not recorded which). Some clones in this sample may be carry-over from other donors' samples. Sequencing was performed on blood.

The CDR3 region is CSAMGHLNSPLHF. CDR3 sequence (DNA): TGCAGTGCTATGGGACACCTTAATTCACCCCTCCACTTT. The genes are TRBV20-1 and TRBJ1-6; D is perhaps TRBD1 (6 bases). The V end lost 4 bases, the J end lost 6 bases, and 10 bases lay between the germline ends. The CDR3 length is 13 residues. The germline gives CDR1 DFQATT, CDR2 SNEGSKA (reference sequence).